This T cell receptor beta chain was recorded in a study of T cell repertoires in cytomegalovirus infection (dated by TCRdb to between 2019 and 2020). In the study overall: Recently identified HLA-C-restricted CMV epitopes, whose presentation resists viral immunomodulation, were targeted by peptide stimulations together with well-studied HLA-B-restricted epitopes. Donor HLA type was relevant to the analysis, as public TCR beta signatures indicated carriage of CMV infection together with the matching HLA type.

TCRdb names Illumina HiSeq 1500 as the instrument used. TCRdb took the public reads, trimmed them with fastp at Q25, ran MiXCR for clone calling and kept in-frame beta chains. Every CDR3 protein is listed once, alongside the most common genes and DNA of its rows. In all, the sample holds some 500,000 distinct CDR3 sequences, and approximately 40% of those were seen once. Jointly, the top ten make up about 48% of the sample. As for this clonotype: Its antigen specificity is not known. Base qualities were left out, and no much larger clone turns up one base away.

Study-wide conclusions, independent of this receptor: The ex vivo response was dominated by HLA-C-restricted CMV-specific TCR beta clonotypes, which also provided the single most frequent clonotype in two of eight donors. In both this cohort and an independent roughly 330-donor cohort, the cumulative frequency of public TCR beta family members distinguished carriers of CMV infection plus the relevant HLA type.

The germline V gene provides CDR1 SGHTA and CDR2 FQGNSA. There are 16 amino acids in the CDR3, from cysteine to phenylalanine inclusive. The DNA shown is the 48-base CDR3, in frame from base 1. Unmatched junction bases come to 11, with V trimmed by 5 bases and J by 6 bases. The sample's treatment or condition label, decoded: in vitro stimulation with specific CMV peptide epitopes to enrich CMV-specific T cells. The material sequenced was cultured PBMCs, taken from culture after CMV antigen stimulation. The sequence came from a human donor in good health (CMV status not recorded). Some clones in this sample may be carry-over from other donors' samples. The chain is made from TRBV7-2 and TRBJ2-1; TRBD2 matches 9 bases in the middle. The DNA is TGTGCCAGCAGCCCAACCTTAGCGGGGGCCTCCAATGAGCAGTTCTTC. Translated, this is CASSPTLAGASNEQFF.